Listed below are T cell receptor beta chains from one sample, sequenced in a study of blood T cell repertoires in COVID-19. The assay was immunoSEQ multiplex PCR, and TCRdb's table has in-frame clones only and misses some. Here the sample spans about 170,000 clones, around 83% being singletons. The specimen was PBMCs or T cells enriched from blood (not recorded which). The source of these receptors is a woman aged 50 to 65 in a cohort exposed to, infected with or recovered from COVID-19 (not recorded which). Each CDR3 is given with its conserved first and last residue. Fields, in order: D gene, J gene, clone size, V gene, CDR3 protein, CDR3 DNA. The D gene is left open where the match is weak. Part of the rows lack a size; the others show once, few, many or a class for expanded clones.

d_call: NA
j_call: TRBJ1-1
clone_size: NA
v_call: TRBV29-1
cdr3_aa: CSERAQLPTEAFF
cdr3_nt: TGCAGCGAGCGGGCCCAATTACCCACTGAAGCTTTCTTT

d_call: TRBD1
j_call: TRBJ1-6
clone_size: NA
v_call: TRBV28
cdr3_aa: CASSLTGNNSPLHF
cdr3_nt: TGTGCCAGCAGCCTGACAGGGAATAATTCACCCCTCCACTTT

d_call: TRBD1
j_call: TRBJ2-5
clone_size: NA
v_call: TRBV11-3
cdr3_aa: CASSQRQGEQETQYF
cdr3_nt: TGTGCCAGCAGCCAAAGACAGGGGGAACAAGAGACCCAGTACTTC

d_call: NA
j_call: TRBJ2-2
clone_size: NA
v_call: TRBV27
cdr3_aa: CATWGANTGELFF
cdr3_nt: TGTGCCACCTGGGGGGCGAACACCGGGGAGCTGTTTTTT

d_call: TRBD1
j_call: TRBJ1-4
clone_size: once
v_call: TRBV5-4
cdr3_aa: CASSSPGQLSEKLFF
cdr3_nt: TGTGCCAGCAGCTCTCCGGGACAGTTGTCAGAAAAACTGTTTTTT

d_call: TRBD2
j_call: TRBJ2-1
clone_size: NA
v_call: TRBV5-1
cdr3_aa: CASSPEGLAGVDEQFF
cdr3_nt: TGCGCCAGCAGCCCGGAGGGACTAGCGGGAGTAGATGAGCAGTTCTTC

d_call: NA
j_call: TRBJ1-6
clone_size: medium-sized
v_call: TRBV4-3
cdr3_aa: CASSQSGAGANSPLHF
cdr3_nt: TGCGCCAGCAGCCAAAGCGGGGCCGGAGCTAATTCACCCCTCCACTTT

d_call: NA
j_call: TRBJ2-5
clone_size: NA
v_call: TRBV28
cdr3_aa: CASSLLGQQETQYF
cdr3_nt: TGTGCCAGCAGTTTGTTGGGACAACAAGAGACCCAGTACTTC

d_call: TRBD2
j_call: TRBJ2-5
clone_size: once
v_call: TRBV5-1
cdr3_aa: CASSLEGASGGLNQETQYF
cdr3_nt: TGCGCCAGCAGCCTGGAAGGGGCTAGCGGGGGGCTAAACCAAGAGACCCAGTACTTC

d_call: NA
j_call: TRBJ2-5
clone_size: NA
v_call: TRBV21-1
cdr3_aa: CASSKSGGETQYF
cdr3_nt: TGTGCCAGCAGCAAATCAGGAGGAGAGACCCAGTACTTC

d_call: TRBD1
j_call: TRBJ2-7
clone_size: few
v_call: TRBV7-2
cdr3_aa: CASSLLGQGDEQYF
cdr3_nt: TGTGCCAGCAGCTTACTGGGACAGGGGGATGAGCAGTACTTC

d_call: TRBD1
j_call: TRBJ1-3
clone_size: NA
v_call: TRBV7-8
cdr3_aa: CASSPGRQGFGNTIYF
cdr3_nt: TGTGCCAGCAGCCCGGGCCGACAGGGGTTTGGAAACACCATATATTTT

d_call: TRBD1
j_call: TRBJ2-3
clone_size: NA
v_call: TRBV28
cdr3_aa: CASSFGDRETDTQYF
cdr3_nt: TGTGCCAGCAGTTTTGGGGACAGGGAAACAGATACGCAGTATTTT

d_call: NA
j_call: TRBJ1-1
clone_size: NA
v_call: TRBV3-1/TRBV3-2
cdr3_aa: CASSSGNTEAFF
cdr3_nt: TGTGCCAGCAGCTCAGGAAACACTGAAGCTTTCTTT

d_call: TRBD2
j_call: TRBJ2-3
clone_size: NA
v_call: TRBV6-4
cdr3_aa: CASSDSSGGADTQYF
cdr3_nt: TGTGCCAGCAGTGACTCATCCGGGGGGGCGGATACGCAGTATTTT

d_call: NA
j_call: TRBJ2-2
clone_size: NA
v_call: TRBV19
cdr3_aa: CASSIGVTGELFF
cdr3_nt: TGTGCCAGTAGTATAGGAGTTACCGGGGAGCTGTTTTTT

d_call: TRBD2
j_call: TRBJ2-1
clone_size: NA
v_call: TRBV6-4
cdr3_aa: CASRGLAGGGEQFF
cdr3_nt: TGTGCCAGCAGAGGACTAGCGGGCGGGGGTGAGCAGTTCTTC

d_call: NA
j_call: TRBJ2-7
clone_size: NA
v_call: TRBV3-1/TRBV3-2
cdr3_aa: CASSEPSAYEQYF
cdr3_nt: TGTGCCAGCAGCGAGCCCTCGGCCTACGAGCAGTACTTC

d_call: NA
j_call: TRBJ1-2
clone_size: once
v_call: TRBV5-4
cdr3_aa: CASSLGLDKNYGYTF
cdr3_nt: TGTGCCAGCAGCTTGGGGCTGGACAAGAACTATGGCTACACCTTC

d_call: NA
j_call: TRBJ2-3
clone_size: NA
v_call: TRBV4-1
cdr3_aa: CASSHQAQASTDTQYF
cdr3_nt: TGCGCCAGCAGCCACCAAGCCCAGGCTAGCACAGATACGCAGTATTTT

d_call: TRBD1
j_call: TRBJ1-1
clone_size: NA
v_call: TRBV7-2
cdr3_aa: CASSFQPGQGASGLKAFF
cdr3_nt: TGTGCCAGCAGCTTCCAGCCGGGACAGGGGGCAAGTGGTCTCAAAGCTTTCTTT

d_call: TRBD2
j_call: TRBJ2-1
clone_size: NA
v_call: TRBV6-5
cdr3_aa: CASSQGTSGVNEQFF
cdr3_nt: TGTGCCAGCAGCCAAGGGACTAGCGGGGTCAATGAGCAGTTCTTC

d_call: NA
j_call: TRBJ2-1
clone_size: few
v_call: TRBV11-3
cdr3_aa: CASSNTRARSSYNEQFF
cdr3_nt: TGTGCCAGCAGCAATACCAGGGCCCGGAGTTCCTACAATGAGCAGTTCTTC

d_call: NA
j_call: TRBJ2-1
clone_size: NA
v_call: TRBV5-4
cdr3_aa: CASSPSRGYNEQFF
cdr3_nt: TGTGCCAGCAGCCCCAGTCGGGGATACAATGAGCAGTTCTTC

d_call: NA
j_call: TRBJ2-2
clone_size: once
v_call: TRBV7-9
cdr3_aa: CASSLIQGPHTGELFF
cdr3_nt: TGTGCCAGCAGCTTAATTCAGGGCCCTCACACCGGGGAGCTGTTTTTT

d_call: NA
j_call: TRBJ1-2
clone_size: NA
v_call: TRBV9
cdr3_aa: CASTLGSEYYGYTF
cdr3_nt: TGTGCCAGCACCCTCGGGAGCGAATATTATGGCTACACCTTC

d_call: TRBD2
j_call: TRBJ2-7
clone_size: NA
v_call: TRBV20-1
cdr3_aa: CSASSSGGQNYEQYF
cdr3_nt: TGCAGTGCTAGTAGTAGCGGGGGGCAGAACTACGAGCAGTACTTC

d_call: TRBD1
j_call: TRBJ2-2
clone_size: NA
v_call: TRBV7-9
cdr3_aa: CASSTPRGQGDTGELFF
cdr3_nt: TGTGCCAGCAGCACACCAAGGGGACAGGGCGACACCGGGGAGCTGTTTTTT

d_call: NA
j_call: TRBJ2-1
clone_size: NA
v_call: TRBV7-9
cdr3_aa: CASRATGDEQFF
cdr3_nt: TGTGCCAGCAGGGCCACAGGTGATGAGCAGTTCTTC

d_call: NA
j_call: TRBJ1-4
clone_size: NA
v_call: TRBV6-5
cdr3_aa: CASSTGTIGKLFF
cdr3_nt: TGTGCCAGCAGTACTGGGACAATCGGAAAACTGTTTTTT

d_call: NA
j_call: TRBJ2-7
clone_size: NA
v_call: TRBV23-1
cdr3_aa: CASSQSRSYEQYF
cdr3_nt: TGCGCCAGCAGTCAATCGAGGAGCTACGAGCAGTACTTC

d_call: NA
j_call: TRBJ2-2
clone_size: NA
v_call: TRBV3-1/TRBV3-2
cdr3_aa: CASSQEGGRGTGELFF
cdr3_nt: TGTGCCAGCAGCCAAGAAGGGGGGAGGGGAACCGGGGAGCTGTTTTTT

d_call: NA
j_call: TRBJ2-2
clone_size: once
v_call: TRBV10-3
cdr3_aa: CAIAQNTGELFF
cdr3_nt: TGTGCCATCGCGCAGAACACCGGGGAGCTGTTTTTT

d_call: TRBD1
j_call: TRBJ2-1
clone_size: NA
v_call: TRBV7-2
cdr3_aa: CASSPRQGRGNEQFF
cdr3_nt: TGTGCCAGCAGCCCCCGACAGGGCCGCGGGAATGAGCAGTTCTTC

d_call: TRBD2
j_call: TRBJ2-7
clone_size: NA
v_call: TRBV7-9
cdr3_aa: CASSTRGAGKYEQYF
cdr3_nt: TGTGCCAGCAGCACCCGGGGAGCGGGAAAATACGAGCAGTACTTC

d_call: NA
j_call: TRBJ1-4
clone_size: NA
v_call: TRBV29-1
cdr3_aa: CSVEARGQGSEKLFF
cdr3_nt: TGCAGCGTTGAAGCCCGGGGCCAGGGGAGTGAAAAACTGTTTTTT

d_call: TRBD2
j_call: TRBJ2-7
clone_size: few
v_call: TRBV2
cdr3_aa: CASSAGTTLGQYF
cdr3_nt: TGTGCCAGCAGTGCTGGGACTACCTTGGGGCAGTACTTC

d_call: NA
j_call: TRBJ1-2
clone_size: NA
v_call: TRBV3-1/TRBV3-2
cdr3_aa: CASSQGGGESYGYTF
cdr3_nt: TGTGCCAGCAGCCAAGGAGGAGGAGAGAGCTATGGCTACACCTTC

d_call: TRBD1
j_call: TRBJ2-7
clone_size: NA
v_call: TRBV7-9
cdr3_aa: CASSSTNRGTYEQYF
cdr3_nt: TGTGCCAGCAGCTCCACAAACAGGGGAACCTACGAGCAGTACTTC

d_call: NA
j_call: TRBJ2-6
clone_size: NA
v_call: TRBV4-3
cdr3_aa: CASSQDLGQESSGANVLTF
cdr3_nt: TGCGCCAGCAGCCAAGATCTGGGGCAGGAAAGCTCTGGGGCCAACGTCCTGACTTTC

d_call: TRBD1
j_call: TRBJ2-7
clone_size: NA
v_call: TRBV5-6
cdr3_aa: CASSWDRGVYEQYF
cdr3_nt: TGTGCCAGCAGCTGGGACAGGGGAGTCTACGAGCAGTACTTC

d_call: NA
j_call: TRBJ2-3
clone_size: NA
v_call: TRBV27
cdr3_aa: CASSLYPPAGAITDTQYF
cdr3_nt: TGTGCCAGCAGTTTATACCCCCCCGCGGGGGCCATAACAGATACGCAGTATTTT

d_call: NA
j_call: TRBJ2-6
clone_size: NA
v_call: TRBV6-4
cdr3_aa: CASSDFPGGYGANVLTF
cdr3_nt: TGTGCCAGCAGTGACTTCCCAGGAGGCTATGGGGCCAACGTCCTGACTTTC

d_call: TRBD1
j_call: TRBJ2-5
clone_size: NA
v_call: TRBV2
cdr3_aa: CASSAGTGVWETQYF
cdr3_nt: TGTGCCAGCAGTGCCGGGACAGGGGTCTGGGAGACCCAGTACTTC

d_call: NA
j_call: TRBJ2-5
clone_size: NA
v_call: TRBV7-8
cdr3_aa: CASSLGQQETQYF
cdr3_nt: TGTGCCAGCAGCTTAGGGCAGCAAGAGACCCAGTACTTC

d_call: TRBD2
j_call: TRBJ2-1
clone_size: NA
v_call: TRBV7-9
cdr3_aa: CASSHTSAYSSYNEQFF
cdr3_nt: TGTGCCAGCAGCCATACTAGCGCCTATAGCTCCTACAATGAGCAGTTCTTC

d_call: TRBD1
j_call: TRBJ2-7
clone_size: NA
v_call: TRBV5-1
cdr3_aa: CASSTGTGQSYEQYF
cdr3_nt: TGCGCCAGCAGCACCGGGACAGGGCAATCCTACGAGCAGTACTTC

d_call: NA
j_call: TRBJ2-7
clone_size: NA
v_call: TRBV7-9
cdr3_aa: CASSPPLRGSRSWEQYF
cdr3_nt: TGTGCCAGCAGCCCGCCCCTCCGCGGCAGCCGCTCGTGGGAGCAGTACTTC

d_call: TRBD1
j_call: TRBJ1-5
clone_size: NA
v_call: TRBV28
cdr3_aa: CASSLWGQGISQPQHF
cdr3_nt: TGTGCCAGCAGTTTATGGGGACAGGGGATCAGTCAGCCCCAGCATTTT

d_call: TRBD1
j_call: TRBJ1-4
clone_size: NA
v_call: TRBV6-5
cdr3_aa: CASSWDRTNEKLFF
cdr3_nt: TGTGCCAGCAGCTGGGACAGGACGAATGAAAAACTGTTTTTT

d_call: NA
j_call: TRBJ1-3
clone_size: few
v_call: TRBV3-1/TRBV3-2
cdr3_aa: CASSRESTGNTIYF
cdr3_nt: TGTGCCAGCAGCCGAGAGAGCACTGGAAACACCATATATTTT

d_call: NA
j_call: TRBJ1-1
clone_size: NA
v_call: TRBV28
cdr3_aa: CASSTSRVAFF
cdr3_nt: TGTGCCAGCAGTACCTCGAGGGTAGCTTTCTTT

d_call: TRBD1
j_call: TRBJ1-4
clone_size: NA
v_call: TRBV4-1
cdr3_aa: CASSAPTGMVLKLFF
cdr3_nt: TGCGCCAGCAGCGCACCGACAGGGATGGTTCTAAAACTGTTTTTT

d_call: NA
j_call: TRBJ1-5
clone_size: few
v_call: TRBV18
cdr3_aa: CASSLQDSNQPQHF
cdr3_nt: TGTGCCAGCTCACTACAGGATAGCAATCAGCCCCAGCATTTT

d_call: TRBD1
j_call: TRBJ1-2
clone_size: few
v_call: TRBV24-1
cdr3_aa: CATSTGGTGYGYTF
cdr3_nt: TGTGCCACCAGTACAGGGGGGACGGGCTATGGCTACACCTTC